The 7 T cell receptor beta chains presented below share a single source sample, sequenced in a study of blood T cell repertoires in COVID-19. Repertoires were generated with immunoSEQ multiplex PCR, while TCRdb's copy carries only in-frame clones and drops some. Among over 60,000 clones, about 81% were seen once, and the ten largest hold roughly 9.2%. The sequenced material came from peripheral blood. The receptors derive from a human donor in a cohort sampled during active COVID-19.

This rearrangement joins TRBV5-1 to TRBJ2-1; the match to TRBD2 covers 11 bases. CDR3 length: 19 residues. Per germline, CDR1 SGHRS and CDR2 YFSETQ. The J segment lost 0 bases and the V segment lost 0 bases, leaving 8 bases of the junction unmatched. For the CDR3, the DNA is TGCGCCAGCAGCTTGGGACTAGCGGGATATTTCGTCTCCTACAATGAGCAGTTCTTC. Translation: CASSLGLAGYFVSYNEQFF.

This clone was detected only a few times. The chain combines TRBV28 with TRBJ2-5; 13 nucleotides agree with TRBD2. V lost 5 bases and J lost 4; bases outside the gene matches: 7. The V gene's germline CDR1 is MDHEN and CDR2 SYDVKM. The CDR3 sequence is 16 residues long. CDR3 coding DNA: TGTGCCAGCAGTGCCTCACTAGCGGGAGGGTTAGAGACCCAGTACTTC. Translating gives CASSASLAGGLETQYF.

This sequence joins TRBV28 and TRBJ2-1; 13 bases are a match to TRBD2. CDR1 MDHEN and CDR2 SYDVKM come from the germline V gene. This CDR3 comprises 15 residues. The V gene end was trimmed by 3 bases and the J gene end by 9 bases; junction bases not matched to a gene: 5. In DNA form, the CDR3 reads TGTGCCAGCAGTTTTGGACTAGCGGGAGTTACTGAGCAGTTCTTC. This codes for CASSFGLAGVTEQFF. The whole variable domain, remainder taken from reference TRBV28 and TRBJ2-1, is DVKVTQSSRYLVKRTGEKVFLECVQDMDHENMFWYRQDPGLGLRLIYFSYDVKMKEKGDIPEGYSVSREKKERFSLILESASTNQTSMYLCASSFGLAGVTEQFFGPGTRLTVL.

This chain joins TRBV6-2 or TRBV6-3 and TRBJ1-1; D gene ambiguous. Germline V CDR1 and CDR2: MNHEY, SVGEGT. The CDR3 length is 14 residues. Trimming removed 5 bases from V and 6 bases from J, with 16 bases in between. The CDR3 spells CASSGGLRRPEAFF. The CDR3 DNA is TGTGCCAGCAGTGGCGGACTGCGGAGACCTGAAGCTTTCTTT.

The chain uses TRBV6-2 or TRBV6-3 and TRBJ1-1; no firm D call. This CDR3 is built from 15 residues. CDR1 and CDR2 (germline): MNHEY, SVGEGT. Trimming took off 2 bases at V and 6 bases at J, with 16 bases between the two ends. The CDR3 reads CASSYGRGSFAEAFF. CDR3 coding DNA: TGTGCCAGCAGTTACGGGCGGGGAAGTTTCGCTGAAGCTTTCTTT.

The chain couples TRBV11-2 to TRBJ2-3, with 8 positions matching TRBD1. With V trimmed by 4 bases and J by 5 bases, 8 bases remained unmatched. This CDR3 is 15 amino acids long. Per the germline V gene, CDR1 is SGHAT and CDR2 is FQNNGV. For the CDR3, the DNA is TGTGCCAGCAGCTCAAGGGACAGGAGAGAAGATACGCAGTATTTT. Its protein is CASSSRDRREDTQYF.

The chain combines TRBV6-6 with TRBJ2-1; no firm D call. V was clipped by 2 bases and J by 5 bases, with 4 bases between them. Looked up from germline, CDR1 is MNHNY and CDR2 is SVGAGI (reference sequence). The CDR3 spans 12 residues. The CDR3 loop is CASSYVNNEQFF. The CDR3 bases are TGTGCCAGCAGTTACGTAAACAATGAGCAGTTCTTC.